The 24 T cell receptor beta chains listed next were all sequenced from one sample in a study of T cell responses to AZD1222 COVID-19 vaccine. Method: immunoSEQ multiplex PCR; TCRdb's copy keeps in-frame clones and lacks some. The sample has around 84,000 clones, 75% to 90% seen once; the top ten hold under 11%. The sample consisted of peripheral blood, taken 28 days after the second AZD1222 dose. The origin of the receptors is an adult who received the AZD1222 COVID-19 vaccine.

The rearrangement uses TRBV19 and TRBJ1-1, with 7 positions matching TRBD1. The V gene's germline CDR1 is LNHDA and CDR2 SQIVND (reference sequence). This CDR3 spans 15 amino acids. J was trimmed by 0 bases and V by 5 bases; bases with no gene match: 6. CDR3 nucleotides: TGTGCCAGTAGTGAGACAGGGTTCATGAACACTGAAGCTTTCTTT. Protein: CASSETGFMNTEAFF.

The chain is built from TRBV6-5 and TRBJ1-1; no definite D call. The V gene lost 2 bases and the J gene lost 4 bases, with 17 bases spanning the gap. The CDR3 has 16 residues. Looked up from germline, CDR1 is MNHEY and CDR2 is SVGAGI. CDR3 protein: CASSYLARRDATEAFF. Written as DNA, the CDR3 is TGTGCCAGCAGTTACCTAGCAAGGAGGGATGCCACTGAAGCTTTCTTT.

The CDR3 nucleotides read TGTGCCAGTAGTATAGGGGGACAGCTCAACACCGGGGAGCTGTTTTTT. It codes for CASSIGGQLNTGELFF. J is TRBJ2-2 and V is TRBV19, with 7 bases aligning to TRBD1. Per germline, CDR1 LNHDA and CDR2 SQIVND (reference sequence). CDR3 size: 16 residues. V was clipped by 1 base and J by 2 bases; unmatched bases: 4.

This clone was counted only a few times. The chain combines TRBV19 with TRBJ1-1, with 10 bases aligning to TRBD1. The V gene end was trimmed by 5 bases and the J gene end by 6 bases; junction bases not matched to a gene: 9. Germline lookup yields CDR1 LNHDA and CDR2 SQIVND (reference sequence). This CDR3 is 15 amino acids long. The CDR3 DNA is TGTGCCAGTAGTCCTGGACCCGGGACAGGGGCTGAAGCTTTCTTT. Its protein product is CASSPGPGTGAEAFF.

The CDR3: CASSEGQGSYEQYF. The CDR3 nucleotides read TGTGCCAGCAGTGAGGGACAGGGCTCCTACGAGCAGTACTTC. V and J are TRBV25-1 and TRBJ2-7; 9 nucleotides align to TRBD1. The CDR3 extends over 14 amino acids. J gave up 0 bases and V 3 bases, and 0 bases lay outside the gene matches. Germline CDR1 MGHDK, CDR2 SYGVNS.

This rearrangement joins TRBV6-1 to TRBJ1-5, with 7 nucleotides matching TRBD1. Germline V lookup: CDR1 MNHNS, CDR2 SASEGT. The CDR3 totals 14 residues. J lost 2 bases, V lost 6 bases, and 4 bases had no gene match. CDR3 protein: CASSRDRGNQPQHF. In DNA, the CDR3 is TGTGCCAGCAGCCGAGACAGGGGCAATCAGCCCCAGCATTTT.

This clone was seen more than once but under ten times. The chain carries TRBV29-1 and TRBJ2-7; D could derive from TRBD1 or TRBD2 (5 bases each). Per the germline V gene, CDR1 is SQVTM and CDR2 is ANQGSEA. V was trimmed by 6 bases and J by 7 bases, leaving 22 bases between them. This CDR3 comprises 14 residues. CDR3 bases: TGCAGCGTGGTCCGGGACCCCACATCCGGTGAGCAGTACTTC. Translated, it gives CSVVRDPTSGEQYF.

This chain joins TRBV5-1 and TRBJ2-7, with 8 bases identical to TRBD2. V shed 0 bases, J shed 0 bases, and the junction held 2 bases outside the gene matches. CDR1 is SGHRS, CDR2 YFSETQ, per germline. CDR3 size: 15 residues. CDR3 loop: CASSLVRGGSYEQYF. As DNA, the CDR3 is TGCGCCAGCAGCTTGGTTCGGGGGGGCTCCTACGAGCAGTACTTC.

The CDR3 spells CASRSVPFNSPLHF. The CDR3 nucleotides are TGTGCCAGTAGGTCAGTTCCGTTCAATTCACCCCTCCACTTT. V is TRBV19 and J is TRBJ1-6, with unresolved D. CDR3 length: 14 residues. Germline V gene sequence: CDR1 LNHDA, CDR2 SQIVND (reference sequence). Trimming removed 6 bases at V and 7 bases at J, with 13 bases between.

This clone came up a few times. The chain combines TRBV24-1 with TRBJ1-6; a possible D gene is TRBD1 (5 bases). V lost 8 bases, J lost 0 bases, and 16 bases lay in between. This CDR3 contains 17 residues. Germline V CDR1 and CDR2: KGHDR, SFDVKD. The CDR3 DNA sequence: TGTGCCACCAAGCCTTCAGGGTCTAGCTCCTATAATTCACCCCTCCACTTT. This translates into CATKPSGSSSYNSPLHF.

V usage is TRBV11-2 and J usage is TRBJ1-4; weak D call: TRBD1 (5 bases). This CDR3 region has 18 residues. Trimming removed 5 bases from V and 0 bases from J, with 19 bases in between. Germline CDR1 and CDR2: SGHAT and FQNNGV. Here the CDR3 reads CASSRGGAGSTTNEKLFF. As DNA, the CDR3 is TGTGCCAGCAGCCGTGGGGGTGCAGGGTCTACAACTAATGAAAAACTGTTTTTT.

This chain connects TRBV2 to TRBJ1-6; 7 bases are a match to TRBD1. The germline CDR1 and CDR2 sequences are SNHLY and FYNNEI. With V trimmed by 4 bases and J by 7 bases, 7 bases remained unmatched. This CDR3 is 15 amino acids long. DNA of the CDR3: TGTGCCAGCAGTGGGGACAGACCAGCAAATTCACCCCTCCACTTT. Translating it yields CASSGDRPANSPLHF.

The CDR3 DNA reads as TGTGCCAGCAGGTCCCTGGGAGAGGCCCAAGAGACCCAGTACTTC. This gives the protein CASRSLGEAQETQYF. This chain links TRBV27 with TRBJ2-5, with D possibly TRBD2 on 5 matching bases. V dropped 6 bases and J dropped 1 base, with 15 bases sitting between them. The CDR3 length is 15 residues. Germline values: CDR1 MNHEY, CDR2 SMNVEV (reference sequence).

Here the CDR3 DNA reads TGTGCCACCAGTGACCGCAGAGACGAGCAGTTCTTC. Amino acid sequence: CATSDRRDEQFF. The chain uses TRBV24-1 and TRBJ2-1; D remains unclear. Looked up from germline, CDR1 is KGHDR and CDR2 is SFDVKD. The CDR3 has 12 amino acids. The germline V and J ends were trimmed by 4 bases and 10 bases, with 10 bases remaining between them.

The chain uses TRBV28 and TRBJ1-5; perhaps TRBD1 as D (6 bases). This CDR3 is 13 amino acids long. Trimming cost V 5 bases and J 3 bases, with 8 bases left between them. From germline, CDR1 is MDHEN and CDR2 SYDVKM. The CDR3 here is CASSGQNNQPQHF. The DNA of the CDR3 is TGTGCCAGCAGTGGACAGAACAATCAGCCCCAGCATTTT.

This clone was observed a handful of times. The chain recombines TRBV19 with TRBJ1-5; 9 positions agree with TRBD1. CDR3 length equals 16 residues. V was pared by 4 bases and J by 4 bases, with 8 bases of the junction left unmatched. The germline CDR1 and CDR2 sequences are LNHDA and SQIVND (reference sequence). The CDR3 spells CASSTFPGTGNQPQHF. The CDR3 nucleotides read TGTGCCAGTAGTACATTCCCCGGGACAGGGAATCAGCCCCAGCATTTT.

The chain recombines TRBV18 with TRBJ1-1, with D hard to call. Germline assignment: CDR1 KGHSH and CDR2 LQKENI. The CDR3 runs 12 residues. Trimming stripped 2 bases from V and 7 bases from J, with 8 bases between. The CDR3 nucleotides read TGTGCCAGCTCACCAGAGGCCAGTGAAGCTTTCTTT. Its protein product is CASSPEASEAFF. Supplemented by reference TRBV18 and TRBJ1-1, the full variable domain reads NAGVMQNPRHLVRRRGQEARLRCSPMKGHSHVYWYRQLPEEGLKFMVYLQKENIIDESGMPKERFSAEFPKEGPSILRIQQVVRGDSAAYFCASSPEASEAFFGQGTRLTVV.

This clone was seen a few times. The V and J genes are TRBV6-1 and TRBJ1-1; perhaps TRBD1 as D (5 bases). Germline V gene data show CDR1 as MNHNS and CDR2 as SASEGT. V lost 2 bases to trimming and J lost 4 bases, with 14 bases between them. The CDR3 contains 15 residues. CDR3 in DNA: TGTGCCAGCAGTGAAAGCGGGGGAAGCAGCACTGAAGCTTTCTTT. Its translation is CASSESGGSSTEAFF.

The V call is TRBV11-2, the J call TRBJ2-3, with 7 bases aligning to TRBD1. The ends lost 4 bases at V and 0 bases at J; junction bases unmatched: 4. The CDR3 extends over 15 amino acids. Germline loops: CDR1 SGHAT, CDR2 FQNNGV. The CDR3 bases are TGTGCCAGCAGCTCAGGGACAGCTAGCACAGATACGCAGTATTTT. Translated, it gives CASSSGTASTDTQYF.

The chain is built from TRBV10-3 and TRBJ1-6; D unresolved. The CDR3 is made up of 15 amino acids. V shed 0 bases and J shed 9 bases, with 12 bases lying between them. The germline V gene has CDR1 ENHRY and CDR2 SYGVKD. This CDR3 reads CAISESLIAGSPLHF. In nucleotides, the CDR3 is TGTGCCATCAGTGAGTCGTTAATTGCAGGTTCACCCCTCCACTTT.

J is TRBJ1-3 and V is TRBV9; D ambiguous. Trimming pared 2 bases from V and 0 bases from J, leaving 12 bases between. Germline V gives CDR1 SGDLS, CDR2 YYNGEE. The CDR3 consists of 16 residues. The CDR3 region is CASSVDLESSGNTIYF. In nucleotides, the CDR3 is TGTGCCAGCAGCGTGGATCTAGAGAGCTCTGGAAACACCATATATTTT.

The CDR3 nucleotides read TGCGCCAGCAGCCAAAATCAGGGGAACGGCTACACCTTC. It encodes CASSQNQGNGYTF. This rearrangement joins TRBV4-1 to TRBJ1-2; D perhaps matches TRBD1 (6 bases). The germline V gene has CDR1 MGHRA and CDR2 YSYEKL. Trimming shortened V by 2 bases and J by 8 bases, and 12 bases separated the two germline ends. The CDR3 spans 13 residues.

This clone showed up just once. The V call is TRBV4-1, the J call TRBJ2-7, with 7 bases aligning to TRBD1. The CDR3 loop spans 15 amino acids. The V gene's germline CDR1 is MGHRA and CDR2 YSYEKL. The ends lost 4 bases at V and 0 bases at J; junction bases unmatched: 6. CDR3 in amino acids: CASSLRQGSSYEQYF. CDR3 nucleotide sequence: TGCGCCAGCAGCCTCCGACAGGGAAGCTCCTACGAGCAGTACTTC.

This chain joins TRBV18 and TRBJ1-4, with 10 bases that match TRBD1. The CDR3 covers 14 residues. Germline V gives CDR1 KGHSH, CDR2 LQKENI. V lost 3 bases, J lost 8 bases, and 3 bases stayed unmatched. CDR3 residues: CASSPGTGDEKLFF. CDR3 nucleotide sequence: TGTGCCAGCTCACCTGGGACAGGGGACGAAAAACTGTTTTTT. Variable domain in full (rest from reference TRBV18 and TRBJ1-4): NAGVMQNPRHLVRRRGQEARLRCSPMKGHSHVYWYRQLPEEGLKFMVYLQKENIIDESGMPKERFSAEFPKEGPSILRIQQVVRGDSAAYFCASSPGTGDEKLFFGSGTQLSVL.